The text below deals with one T cell receptor (beta chain). What it binds is unknown. Here immunoSEQ multiplex PCR was the method, and the copy in TCRdb shows in-frame clones only, minus some. The sample contains roughly 42,000 clones, 75% to 85% of which appear only once. With 5 bases clipped from V and 0 bases from J, the junction kept 2 bases outside the gene matches. The CDR3 is made up of 15 amino acids. Germline lookup yields CDR1 SGHRS and CDR2 YFSETQ. The source of the sample is a study of radiotherapy plus CTLA-4 blockade in lung cancer. Background on the study: Disease control was seen in roughly 30% of patients, objective responses in more than 15%. Study outcomes and limitations: Some TCR clones had been derived from tumors. These clones expanded in peripheral blood after radiotherapy plus ipilimumab.

This TCR came from a human donor with non-small cell lung cancer that progressed on radiotherapy plus ipilimumab. This material consisted of peripheral blood, taken from a patient treated with radiotherapy plus ipilimumab. This chain joins TRBV5-1 and TRBJ2-1, with 10 bases matching TRBD2. The CDR3 spells CASRSSGGSYNEQFF. The CDR3 DNA reads as TGCGCCAGCAGATCTAGCGGGGGCTCCTACAATGAGCAGTTCTTC.